The 14 T cell receptor beta chains given below trace back to one sample, sequenced in a study of patients and donors after allogeneic stem cell transplantation. From the RT-PCR reads, TCRdb called clonotypes with MiXCR, one entry per CDR3 protein. The sample holds roughly 880,000 distinct CDR3 sequences, about a sixth seen once. The sample consisted of blood, either unsorted or a sorted T cell fraction (not recorded which). The receptors originated from a human donor who was either an allogeneic HSCT recipient or a stem cell or donor lymphocyte infusion donor (not recorded which). It is not recorded whose cells these are; they may come from a transplant donor.

Only a few counts were recorded for this clonotype. The rearrangement joins TRBV4-2 to TRBJ2-7, with 7 bases lining up with TRBD2. V trimming: 0 bases; J trimming: 3 bases; junction bases outside the gene matches: 5. The CDR3 is 15 residues long. Germline CDR1 is LGHNA and CDR2 is YNFKEQ. CDR3 loop: CASSQDTSAYYEQYF. The CDR3 DNA follows: TGTGCCAGCAGCCAAGATACTAGCGCCTACTACGAGCAGTACTTC.

The chain joins TRBV27 to TRBJ1-6; TRBD1 aligns across 8 bases. V lost 5 bases, J lost 8 bases, and 8 bases stayed unmatched. Per the germline V gene, CDR1 is MNHEY and CDR2 is SMNVEV (reference sequence). This CDR3 has 15 residues. As DNA, the CDR3 is TGTGCCAGCAGTGGGGCGACAGGGGCACATTCACCCCTCCACTTT. It codes for CASSGATGAHSPLHF.

CDR3: CASTPVRTSGGETQYF. The CDR3, as DNA: TGTGCCAGCACGCCCGTGCGGACTAGCGGGGGAGAGACCCAGTACTTC. The chain carries TRBV2 and TRBJ2-5; 13 bases are a match to TRBD2. Trimming cost V 7 bases and J 4 bases; bases outside gene matches: 9. CDR1 and CDR2 (germline): SNHLY, FYNNEI. The CDR3 loop spans 16 amino acids.

Many counts were recorded for this clonotype. J is TRBJ1-4 and V is TRBV12-3 or TRBV12-4, with D perhaps matching TRBD1 (6 bases). The CDR3 is made up of 15 amino acids. V lost 5 bases to trimming and J lost 5 bases, with 15 bases between them. The DNA of the CDR3 is TGTGCCAGCAGTCTGGGCGGGGGCGCGAATGAAAAACTGTTTTTT. It is translated as CASSLGGGANEKLFF.

This clonotype occurred a few times. The chain recombines TRBV3-1 with TRBJ2-5, with 10 bases that match TRBD2. Trimming took 0 bases from V and 7 from J; bases not matched to a gene: 11. Germline CDR1 LGHDT, CDR2 YNNKEL (reference sequence). The CDR3 is made up of 17 amino acids. Here the CDR3 reads CASSQEVPSGSLRTQYF. The CDR3 DNA reads as TGTGCCAGCAGCCAAGAAGTGCCTAGCGGGAGCTTGAGGACCCAGTACTTC.

There are a few counts of this clonotype. The genes are TRBV7-8 and TRBJ1-4; 12 bases agree with TRBD1. The CDR3 has 15 residues. After removal of 2 bases from V and 7 bases from J, the junction contained 2 bases not matched to a gene. Germline CDR1 is SGHVS and CDR2 is FQNEAQ. CDR3 nucleotides: TGTGCCAGCAGCTTAAGGGGACAGGGGGCTGAAAAACTGTTTTTT. Translating it yields CASSLRGQGAEKLFF.

This clonotype occurred once. The chain has TRBV18 and TRBJ1-4, with a tentative D call TRBD1 (5 bases). CDR3 length: 16 residues. The germline V gene encodes CDR1 KGHSH and CDR2 LQKENI. The V and J ends lost 3 bases and 0 bases respectively, with 11 bases between them. CDR3 nucleotide sequence: TGTGCCAGCTCACCGAACGGGGCTGCAACTAATGAAAAACTGTTTTTT. Translation gives CASSPNGAATNEKLFF.

The chain couples TRBV7-9 to TRBJ2-4; D uncertain. Germline CDR1 SEHNR, CDR2 FQNEAQ (reference sequence). This CDR3 region has 15 residues. V lost 1 base to trimming and J lost 6 bases, with 13 bases between them. The CDR3 DNA sequence: TGTGCCAGCAGCTTAGTTTATGGCGAAAGAAACATTCAGTACTTC. Amino acids: CASSLVYGERNIQYF. Drawing the rest from reference TRBV7-9 and TRBJ2-4, the complete variable domain is DTGVSQNPRHKITKRGQNVTFRCDPISEHNRLYWYRQTLGQGPEFLTYFQNEAQLEKSRLLSDRFSAERPKGSFSTLEIQRTEQGDSAMYLCASSLVYGERNIQYFGAGTRLSVL.

This clonotype showed up just a few times. This chain joins TRBV3-1 and TRBJ1-2; TRBD1 matches 12 bases. CDR3 length: 15 amino acids. Losses at the gene ends were 0 bases for V and 6 bases for J; bases not matched to a gene: 2. Germline V gene sequence: CDR1 LGHDT, CDR2 YNNKEL (reference sequence). The CDR3 is CASSQDRDRGHGYTF. Written as DNA, the CDR3 is TGTGCCAGCAGCCAAGATAGGGACAGGGGGCATGGCTACACCTTC.

The chain couples TRBV20-1 to TRBJ2-7; a possible D gene is TRBD1 (6 bases). This CDR3 spans 13 amino acids. CDR1 is DFQATT and CDR2 is SNEGSKA in the germline V gene (reference sequence). CDR3 nucleotide sequence: TGCGCCGGACAGCCCGGGGACTCCTACGAGCAGTACTTC. As protein: CAGQPGDSYEQYF.

This clonotype was counted between two and nine times. The chain has TRBV9 and TRBJ1-2; 8 bases agree with TRBD1. This CDR3 has 15 amino acids. Looked up from germline, CDR1 is SGDLS and CDR2 is YYNGEE. V dropped 1 base and J dropped 4; count of bases not matched to a gene: 6. In DNA form, the CDR3 reads TGTGCCAGCAGCGTACCCGGACAGGGCTCCTATGGCTACACCTTC. Encoded protein: CASSVPGQGSYGYTF.

This clonotype was counted at least ten times. V is TRBV12-3 or TRBV12-4 and J is TRBJ2-7, with 8 bases matching TRBD2. V lost 3 bases to trimming and J lost 3 bases; unmatched junction nucleotides: 10. This CDR3 contains 16 residues. For the CDR3, the DNA is TGTGCCAGCAGTTTCCGACCATCAGCGGGGGACTACGAGCAGTACTTC. It translates to CASSFRPSAGDYEQYF.

V and J are TRBV6-1 and TRBJ2-7; 12 nucleotides line up with TRBD1. V lost 5 bases and J lost 4; bases outside the gene matches: 6. This CDR3 has 15 residues. Germline assignment: CDR1 MNHNS and CDR2 SASEGT. CDR3 DNA: TGTGCCAGCAGTAGGGGACAGGGGGCAGGGTACGAGCAGTACTTC. Translation gives CASSRGQGAGYEQYF.

This chain connects TRBV24-1 to TRBJ1-5; 8 positions match TRBD1. CDR3 length: 15 residues. CDR1 is KGHDR, CDR2 SFDVKD, per germline. The V and J ends lost 3 bases and 5 bases, in that order; junction bases with no gene match: 5. CDR3 nucleotide sequence: TGTGCCACCAGTGATGCCGGGACAGGCGATCAGCCCCAGCATTTT. It codes for CATSDAGTGDQPQHF.